This entry lists 15 T cell receptor beta chains sequenced from one sample in a study of shared clonotypes between healthy human individuals. Measured with immunoSEQ multiplex PCR; TCRdb has only the in-frame clones, and not every one. The data contain roughly 2,500,000 clones, 93% of them singletons. The sample taken for sequencing was naive CD4+ T cells from PBMCs. The sample's subset: CD45RA+ positively selected. Receptors were obtained from a young man in good health. Some clones in this sample may be carry-over from other donors' samples.

J is TRBJ1-2 and V is TRBV5-6, with 9 bases fitting TRBD1. Per the germline V gene, CDR1 is SGHDT and CDR2 is YYEEEE. The CDR3 has 12 residues. With V trimmed by 3 bases and J by 12 bases, 6 bases remained unmatched. CDR3 in DNA: TGTGCCAGCAGCTGGGGGACAGGGCTTCACACCTTC. Translation: CASSWGTGLHTF. The entire variable domain, with the rest obtained from reference TRBV5-6 and TRBJ1-2, is as follows: DAGVTQSPTHLIKTRGQQVTLRCSPKSGHDTVSWYQQALGQGPQFIFQYYEEEERQRGNFPDRFSGHQFPNYSSELNVNALLLGDSALYLCASSWGTGLHTFGSGTRLTVV.

This clone showed up just once. V usage is TRBV29-1 and J usage is TRBJ2-7, with D possibly TRBD2 on 5 matching bases. Germline V gene sequence: CDR1 SQVTM, CDR2 ANQGSEA. The CDR3 is made up of 14 amino acids. V lost 4 bases and J lost 2, with 15 bases in between. CDR3 amino acids: CSVAFGRAAYEQYF. DNA of the CDR3: TGCAGCGTTGCATTCGGGCGGGCTGCCTACGAGCAGTACTTC.

The chain recombines TRBV19 with TRBJ1-5; D is unclear. CDR3 length: 14 amino acids. Germline CDR1 and CDR2: LNHDA and SQIVND (reference sequence). V lost 3 bases and J lost 9, with 15 bases in between. The CDR3 sequence is CASSIRTSPGPQHF. CDR3 bases: TGTGCCAGTAGTATTCGGACTAGCCCGGGGCCCCAGCATTTT.

The J gene is TRBJ2-7, the V gene TRBV2, with TRBD2 matching 7 bases. Trimming at V came to 5 bases and at J to 3 bases, leaving 4 bases not matched to a gene. The CDR3 is 13 residues long. Germline V gives CDR1 SNHLY, CDR2 FYNNEI. In DNA, the CDR3 is TGTGCCAGCAGTCGCGGGAGCAACTACGAGCAGTACTTC. Translated, it gives CASSRGSNYEQYF.

The rearrangement joins TRBV5-4 to TRBJ2-1; TRBD2 might be the D (6 bases). Germline V gene lookup returns CDR1 SGHNT and CDR2 YYREEE (reference sequence). The V gene lost 2 bases and the J gene lost 8 bases, with 17 bases spanning the gap. CDR3 size: 15 residues. Here the CDR3 reads CASSFFTGDKDEQFF. DNA for the CDR3: TGTGCCAGCAGCTTTTTTACGGGAGATAAGGATGAGCAGTTCTTC.

The chain couples TRBV9 to TRBJ2-3, with D possibly TRBD2 on 6 matching bases. The CDR3 has 13 residues. Germline V lookup: CDR1 SGDLS, CDR2 YYNGEE. Between the trimmed V and J ends, which lost 7 bases and 4 bases, there was a span of 13 bases. The DNA of the CDR3 is TGTGCCAGCGCCGAGCGGGTATCAGATACGCAGTATTTT. It codes for CASAERVSDTQYF.

This clone has only one observation. This CDR3 is also generated by other DNA sequences in the sample. This chain connects TRBV14 to TRBJ2-1; no firm D call. In germline, CDR1 is SGHDN, CDR2 FVKESK. The CDR3 sequence is 13 residues long. Trimming left V 0 bases short and J 4 bases short, with 4 bases between. The CDR3 here is CASSQDLYNEQFF. In DNA, the CDR3 is TGTGCCAGCAGCCAAGATCTGTACAATGAGCAGTTCTTC. The full variable domain, its missing parts supplied by reference TRBV14 and TRBJ2-1, is EAGVTQFPSHSVIEKGQTVTLRCDPISGHDNLYWYRRVMGKEIKFLLHFVKESKQDESGMPNNRFLAERTGGTYSTLKVQPAELEDSGVYFCASSQDLYNEQFFGPGTRLTVL.

This clone showed up just once. The same CDR3 can be traced to other DNA sequences in this sample. The chain is built from TRBV11-2 and TRBJ2-7; D remains unclear. This CDR3 is 13 amino acids long. The germline CDR1 and CDR2 sequences are SGHAT and FQNNGV. With 5 bases removed from V and 1 base from J, the gap between germline ends came to 9 bases. The chain's CDR3 is CASSLPGSYEQYF. The CDR3 DNA follows: TGTGCCAGCAGCCTCCCCGGATCCTACGAGCAGTACTTC.

This chain connects TRBV27 to TRBJ1-1, with D possibly matching TRBD1 (5 bases). Germline CDR1 is MNHEY and CDR2 is SMNVEV (reference sequence). The CDR3 runs 15 residues. The V and J ends lost 0 bases and 5 bases respectively, with 13 bases between them. The DNA of the CDR3 is TGTGCCAGCAGTTTATCGCGGGGGTCAGGTACTGAAGCTTTCTTT. It codes for CASSLSRGSGTEAFF.

CDR3 DNA: TGTGCCATCAGCAACCCAGGTTACAATGAGCAGTTCTTC. This translates into CAISNPGYNEQFF. V is TRBV10-3 and J is TRBJ2-1; D ambiguous. Per germline, CDR1 ENHRY and CDR2 SYGVKD. Trimming pared 6 bases from V and 4 bases from J, leaving 10 bases between. The CDR3 has 13 amino acids.

CDR3 sequence (DNA): TGCGCCACCCGGGACACAGCAAACACCGGGGAGCTGTTTTTT. Translating it yields CATRDTANTGELFF. The chain combines TRBV5-1 with TRBJ2-2, with D possibly matching TRBD1 (6 bases). CDR1 and CDR2 (germline): SGHRS, YFSETQ. The CDR3 is 14 amino acids. Trimming left V 9 bases short and J 2 bases short, with 14 bases between.

The chain joins TRBV5-4 to TRBJ2-3, with D perhaps TRBD2 (5 bases). The V end lost 0 bases, the J end lost 2 bases, and 13 bases lay between the germline ends. CDR1 and CDR2 from the germline V gene are SGHNT and YYREEE (reference sequence). This CDR3 contains 16 residues. The CDR3 bases are TGTGCCAGCAGCTTGGGAGGGCTTGGGGTCACAGATACGCAGTATTTT. This encodes CASSLGGLGVTDTQYF.

The CDR3 sequence: CASSRKGSGEKLFF. The DNA of the CDR3 is TGTGCCAGCAGTCGGAAGGGTTCGGGAGAAAAACTGTTTTTT. The genes are TRBV6-1 and TRBJ1-4; D not certain. Germline V CDR1 and CDR2: MNHNS, SASEGT. CDR3 length: 14 residues. The germline V and J ends were trimmed by 5 bases and 8 bases, with 15 bases remaining between them.

This chain joins TRBV5-1 and TRBJ2-3; 14 bases map to TRBD2. Trimming at V came to 4 bases and at J to 6 bases, leaving 10 bases not matched to a gene. The CDR3 contains 17 residues. Germline V lookup: CDR1 SGHRS, CDR2 YFSETQ. CDR3 protein: CASSAAGTSGSWDTQYF. CDR3 sequence (DNA): TGCGCCAGCAGCGCCGCCGGGACTAGCGGGAGTTGGGATACGCAGTATTTT.

This clone was seen once. This same CDR3 is encoded by further DNA sequences in the sample. The rearrangement uses TRBV11-3 and TRBJ2-7, with D perhaps matching TRBD1 or TRBD2 (6 bases each). The CDR3 contains 13 residues. Deletions cut 5 bases from V and 2 bases from J, with 10 bases between. CDR1 and CDR2 (germline): SGHNT, YENEEA. CDR3 DNA: TGTGCCAGCAGCCCCGGGGGCACCTACGAGCAGTACTTC. Amino acids: CASSPGGTYEQYF.